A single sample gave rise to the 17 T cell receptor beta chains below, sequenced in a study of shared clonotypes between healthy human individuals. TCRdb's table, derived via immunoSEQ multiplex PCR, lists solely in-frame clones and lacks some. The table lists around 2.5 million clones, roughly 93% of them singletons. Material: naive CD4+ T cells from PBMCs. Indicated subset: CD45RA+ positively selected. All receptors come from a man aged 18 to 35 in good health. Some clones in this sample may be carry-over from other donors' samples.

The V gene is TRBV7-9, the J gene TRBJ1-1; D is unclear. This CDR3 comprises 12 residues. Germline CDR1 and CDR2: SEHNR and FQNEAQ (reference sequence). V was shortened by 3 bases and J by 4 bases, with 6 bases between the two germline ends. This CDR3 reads CASSFGPTEAFF. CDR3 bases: TGTGCCAGCAGCTTTGGGCCCACTGAAGCTTTCTTT.

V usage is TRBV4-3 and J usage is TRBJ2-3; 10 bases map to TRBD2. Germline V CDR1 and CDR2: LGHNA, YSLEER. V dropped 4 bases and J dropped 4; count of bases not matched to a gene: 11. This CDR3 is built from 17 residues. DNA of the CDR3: TGCGCCAGCAGCCCCGGAGGGCTAGCGGGAGTCGCAGATACGCAGTATTTT. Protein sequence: CASSPGGLAGVADTQYF.

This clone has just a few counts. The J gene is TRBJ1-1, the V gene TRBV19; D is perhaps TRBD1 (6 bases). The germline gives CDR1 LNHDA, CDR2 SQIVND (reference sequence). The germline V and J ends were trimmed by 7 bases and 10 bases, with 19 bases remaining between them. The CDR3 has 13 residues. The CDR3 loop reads CASTLGRGRGAFF. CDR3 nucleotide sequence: TGTGCCAGTACCCTGGGGCGGGGGCGCGGAGCTTTCTTT.

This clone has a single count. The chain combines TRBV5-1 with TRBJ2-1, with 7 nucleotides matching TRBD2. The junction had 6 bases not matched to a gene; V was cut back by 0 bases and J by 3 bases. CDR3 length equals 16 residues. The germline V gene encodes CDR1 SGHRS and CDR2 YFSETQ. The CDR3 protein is CASSLERGGGYNEQFF. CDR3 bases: TGCGCCAGCAGCTTGGAGCGGGGTGGAGGCTACAATGAGCAGTTCTTC.

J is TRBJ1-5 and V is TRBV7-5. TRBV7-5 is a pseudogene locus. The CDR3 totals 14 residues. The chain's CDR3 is CVRGQGKGNQPQHF. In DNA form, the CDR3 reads TGTGTCCGGGGGCAGGGCAAGGGCAATCAGCCCCAGCATTTT.

The CDR3 spells CASSPRTSGRANTGELFF. The DNA of the CDR3 is TGTGCCAGCAGCCCCAGGACTAGCGGGAGGGCAAACACCGGGGAGCTGTTTTTT. This rearrangement joins TRBV7-2 to TRBJ2-2; 15 nucleotides line up with TRBD2. CDR1 is SGHTA, CDR2 FQGNSA, per germline. CDR3 length: 18 amino acids. V lost 5 bases and J lost 2; bases outside the gene matches: 6. Filled out from reference TRBV7-2 and TRBJ2-2, the complete variable domain reads GAGVSQSPSNKVTEKGKDVELRCDPISGHTALYWYRQSLGQGLEFLIYFQGNSAPDKSGLPSDRFSAERTGGSVSTLTIQRTQQEDSAVYLCASSPRTSGRANTGELFFGEGSRLTVL.

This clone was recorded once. CDR3 residues: CASSQDRGIEQYF. The CDR3 nucleotides read TGTGCCAGCAGCCAAGATAGGGGGATCGAGCAGTACTTC. The rearrangement links TRBV14 to TRBJ2-7, with a tentative D call TRBD1 (6 bases). CDR1 and CDR2 (germline): SGHDN, FVKESK. The CDR3 runs to 13 residues. V was trimmed by 0 bases and J by 6 bases, leaving 9 bases between them.

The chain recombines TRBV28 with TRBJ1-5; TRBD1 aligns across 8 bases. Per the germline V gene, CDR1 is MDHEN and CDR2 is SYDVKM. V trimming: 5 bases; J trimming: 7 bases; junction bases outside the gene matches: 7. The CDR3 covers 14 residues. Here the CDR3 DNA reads TGTGCCAGCAGTCACAGGGGGTTAGGGCAGCCCCAGCATTTT. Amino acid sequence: CASSHRGLGQPQHF.

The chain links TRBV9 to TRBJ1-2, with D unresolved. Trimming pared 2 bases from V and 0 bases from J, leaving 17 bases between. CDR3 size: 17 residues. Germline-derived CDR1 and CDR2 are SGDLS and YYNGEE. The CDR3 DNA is TGTGCCAGCAGCGTTAGACCCGGGTTGGACCCTAACTATGGCTACACCTTC. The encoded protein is CASSVRPGLDPNYGYTF.

In nucleotides, the CDR3 is TGTGCCAGCATCCAGGGGCGAAACACCGGGGAGCTGTTTTTT. Residues: CASIQGRNTGELFF. This chain links TRBV28 with TRBJ2-2, with a tentative D call TRBD1 (6 bases). The germline V and J ends were trimmed by 7 bases and 2 bases, with 11 bases remaining between them. Germline V lookup: CDR1 MDHEN, CDR2 SYDVKM. The CDR3 is made up of 14 amino acids.

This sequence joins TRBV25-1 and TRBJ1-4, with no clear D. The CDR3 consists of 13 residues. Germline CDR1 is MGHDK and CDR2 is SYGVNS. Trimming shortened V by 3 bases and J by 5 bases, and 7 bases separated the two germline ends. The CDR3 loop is CASSDPLNEKLFF. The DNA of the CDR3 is TGTGCCAGCAGTGATCCTTTAAATGAAAAACTGTTTTTT.

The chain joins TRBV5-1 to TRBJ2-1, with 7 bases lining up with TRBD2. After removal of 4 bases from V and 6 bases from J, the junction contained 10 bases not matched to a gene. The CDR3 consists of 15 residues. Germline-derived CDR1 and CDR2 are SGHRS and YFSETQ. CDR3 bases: TGCGCCAGCAGCCCGGCCCTAGCGGCCCTCAATGAGCAGTTCTTC. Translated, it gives CASSPALAALNEQFF.

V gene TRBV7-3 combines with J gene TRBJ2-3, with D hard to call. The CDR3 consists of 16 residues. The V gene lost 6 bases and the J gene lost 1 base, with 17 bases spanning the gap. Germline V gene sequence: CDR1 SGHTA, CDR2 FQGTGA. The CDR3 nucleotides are TGTGCCAGCAGTTCTTGGATGAGAATGGGCACAGATACGCAGTATTTT. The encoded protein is CASSSWMRMGTDTQYF.

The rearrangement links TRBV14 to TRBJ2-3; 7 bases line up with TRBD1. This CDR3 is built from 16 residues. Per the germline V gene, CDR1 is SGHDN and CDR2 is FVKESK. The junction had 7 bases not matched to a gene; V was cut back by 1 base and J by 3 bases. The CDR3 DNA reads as TGTGCCAGCAGCCAAGGGTGGACAGGAGGTACAGATACGCAGTATTTT. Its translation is CASSQGWTGGTDTQYF.

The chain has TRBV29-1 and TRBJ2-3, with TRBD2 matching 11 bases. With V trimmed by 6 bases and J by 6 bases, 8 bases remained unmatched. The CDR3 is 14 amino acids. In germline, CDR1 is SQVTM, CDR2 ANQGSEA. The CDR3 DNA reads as TGCAGCGTACCGACTAGCGGGGTCAAGGATACGCAGTATTTT. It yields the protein CSVPTSGVKDTQYF.

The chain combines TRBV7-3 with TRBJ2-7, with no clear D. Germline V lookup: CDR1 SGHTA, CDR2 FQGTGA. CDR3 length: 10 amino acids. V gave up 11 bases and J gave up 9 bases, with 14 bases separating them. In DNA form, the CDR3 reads TGTGCCTCTTATAGCTCTGTGCAGTACTTC. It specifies CASYSSVQYF.

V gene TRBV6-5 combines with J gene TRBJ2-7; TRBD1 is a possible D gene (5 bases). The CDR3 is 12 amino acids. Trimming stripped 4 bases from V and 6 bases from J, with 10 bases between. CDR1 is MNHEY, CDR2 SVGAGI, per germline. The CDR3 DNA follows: TGTGCCAGCAGTTCCCCTAGGGGCGAGCAGTACTTC. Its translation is CASSSPRGEQYF.